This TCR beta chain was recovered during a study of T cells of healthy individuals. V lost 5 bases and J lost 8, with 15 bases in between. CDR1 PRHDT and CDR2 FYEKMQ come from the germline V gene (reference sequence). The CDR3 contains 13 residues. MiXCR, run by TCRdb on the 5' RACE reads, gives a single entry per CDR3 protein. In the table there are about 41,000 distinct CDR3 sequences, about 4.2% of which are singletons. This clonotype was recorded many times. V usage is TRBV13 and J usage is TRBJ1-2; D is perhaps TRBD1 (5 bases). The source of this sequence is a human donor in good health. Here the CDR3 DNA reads TGTGCCAGCAGCCTCTCGGGGCCGGAGGGCTACACCTTC. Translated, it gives CASSLSGPEGYTF.